Sequencing of this T cell receptor beta chain was carried out in a study of blood T cells in healthy people across ages. General study results and limits: It was held that diversity estimates obtained from one million T cells represented underestimates. No conclusive comparison of naive versus antigen-experienced cells was possible with unsorted PBMCs. A strong correlation between TCR beta diversity and naive T cell percentage was seen. The long-lived group displayed more naive CD4+ cells, plus higher diversity, than the aged donors did.

The use of a sample-barcoded 5' primer and a J-beta primer mix characterized a second PCR of roughly 6 to 11 cycles. From the 5' RACE reads, TCRdb called clonotypes with MiXCR, one entry per CDR3 protein. The sample gives some 1 million distinct CDR3 sequences, under 55% of which show up once; 18% is in the top ten. Between the trimmed V and J ends, which lost 5 bases and 0 bases, there was a span of 8 bases. Germline-derived CDR1 and CDR2 are ENHRY and SYGVKD. The CDR3 has 13 amino acids. This clonotype was seen a few times. Its antigen remains unidentified. Sequencing was performed on blood. The rearrangement links TRBV10-3 to TRBJ2-7; a weak D match, TRBD1 (6 bases). The TCR sequence derives from a woman in her sixties in good health. CDR3: CAISLDSSYEQYF. In DNA form, the CDR3 reads TGTGCCATCAGTCTGGACAGCTCCTACGAGCAGTACTTC.